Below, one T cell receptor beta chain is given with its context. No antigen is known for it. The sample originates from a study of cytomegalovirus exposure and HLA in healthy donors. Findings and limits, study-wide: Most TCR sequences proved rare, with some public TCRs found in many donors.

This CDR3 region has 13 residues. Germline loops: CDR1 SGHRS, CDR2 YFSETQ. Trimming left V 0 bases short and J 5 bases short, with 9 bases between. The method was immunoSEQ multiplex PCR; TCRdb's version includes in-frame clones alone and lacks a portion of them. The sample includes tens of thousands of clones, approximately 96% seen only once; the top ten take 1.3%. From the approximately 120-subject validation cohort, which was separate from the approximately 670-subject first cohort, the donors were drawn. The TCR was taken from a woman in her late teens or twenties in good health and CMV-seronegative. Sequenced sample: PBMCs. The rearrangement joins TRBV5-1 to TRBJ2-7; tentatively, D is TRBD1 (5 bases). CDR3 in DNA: TGCGCCAGCAGCTTGGAACAGGTGCACGAGCAGTACTTC. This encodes CASSLEQVHEQYF.